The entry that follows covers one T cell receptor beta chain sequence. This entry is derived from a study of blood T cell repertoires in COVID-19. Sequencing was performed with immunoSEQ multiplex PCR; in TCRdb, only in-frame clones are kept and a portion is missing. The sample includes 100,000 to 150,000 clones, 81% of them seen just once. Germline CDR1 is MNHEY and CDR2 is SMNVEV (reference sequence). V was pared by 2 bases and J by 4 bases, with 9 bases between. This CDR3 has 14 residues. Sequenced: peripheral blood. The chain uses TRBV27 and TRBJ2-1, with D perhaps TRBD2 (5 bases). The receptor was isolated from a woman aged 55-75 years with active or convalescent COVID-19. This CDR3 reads CASSLQPGYNEQFF. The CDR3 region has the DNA TGTGCCAGCAGTTTACAGCCGGGATACAATGAGCAGTTCTTC.